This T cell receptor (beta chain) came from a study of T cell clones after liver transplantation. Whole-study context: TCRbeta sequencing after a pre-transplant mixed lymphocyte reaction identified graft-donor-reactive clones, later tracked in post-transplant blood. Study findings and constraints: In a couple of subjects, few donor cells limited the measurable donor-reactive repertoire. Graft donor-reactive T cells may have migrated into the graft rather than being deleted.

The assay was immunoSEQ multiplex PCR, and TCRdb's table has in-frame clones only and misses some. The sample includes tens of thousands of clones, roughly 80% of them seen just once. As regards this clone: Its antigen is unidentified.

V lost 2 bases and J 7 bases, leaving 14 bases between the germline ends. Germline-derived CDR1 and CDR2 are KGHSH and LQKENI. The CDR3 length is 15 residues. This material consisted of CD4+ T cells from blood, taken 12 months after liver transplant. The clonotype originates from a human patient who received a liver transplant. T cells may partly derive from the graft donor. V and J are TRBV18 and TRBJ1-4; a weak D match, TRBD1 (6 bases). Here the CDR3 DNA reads TGTGCCAGCTCACCAGGGTTACAGGGCTTTGAAAAACTGTTTTTT. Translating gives CASSPGLQGFEKLFF.